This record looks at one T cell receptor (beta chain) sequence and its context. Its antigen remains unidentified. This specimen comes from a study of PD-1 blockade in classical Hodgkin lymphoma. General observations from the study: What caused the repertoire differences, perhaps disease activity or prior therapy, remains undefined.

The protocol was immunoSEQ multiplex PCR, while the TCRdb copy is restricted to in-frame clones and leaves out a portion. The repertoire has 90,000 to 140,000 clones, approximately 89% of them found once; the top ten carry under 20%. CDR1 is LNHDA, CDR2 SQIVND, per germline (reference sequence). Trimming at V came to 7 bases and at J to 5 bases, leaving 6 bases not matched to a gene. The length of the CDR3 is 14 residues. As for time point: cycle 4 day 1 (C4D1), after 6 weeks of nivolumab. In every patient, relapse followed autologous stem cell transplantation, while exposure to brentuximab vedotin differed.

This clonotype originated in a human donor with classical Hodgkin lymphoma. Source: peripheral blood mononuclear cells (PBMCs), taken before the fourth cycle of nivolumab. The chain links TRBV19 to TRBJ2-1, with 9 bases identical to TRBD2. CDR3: CASKWLAGNNEQFF. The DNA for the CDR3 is TGTGCCAGTAAATGGCTAGCGGGAAACAATGAGCAGTTCTTC. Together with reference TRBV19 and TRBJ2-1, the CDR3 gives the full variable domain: DGGITQSPKYLFRKEGQNVTLSCEQNLNHDAMYWYRQDPGQGLRLIYYSQIVNDFQKGDIAEGYSVSREKKESFPLTVTSAQKNPTAFYLCASKWLAGNNEQFFGPGTRLTVL.